Detailed here is one TCR beta chain. Its antigen is still unknown. Germline V CDR1 and CDR2: SGHTA, FQGNSA. CDR3 size: 17 residues. V lost 6 bases, J lost 4 bases, and 9 bases stayed unmatched. This sample is drawn from a study of cytomegalovirus exposure and HLA in healthy donors. Study-level points and caveats: TCR beta chains numbering about 160 were designated cytomegalovirus-associated. Researchers reported that three CMV-associated chains were confirmed in vitro as CMV antigen-specific. The finding came from a later analysis; first-cohort TCR clusters tended to co-occur in the roughly 110 validation repertoires.

Some clones are missing from TCRdb's copy, which holds only in-frame ones; the method was immunoSEQ multiplex PCR. The repertoire has some 60,000 clones, roughly 96% of them found once; the top ten carry approximately 0.94%. V and J are TRBV7-2 and TRBJ2-6, with TRBD1 matching 10 bases. This clonotype was sampled from a man younger than 30 in good health and CMV-seronegative. Sequencing used PBMCs. The CDR3, as DNA: TGTGCCAGCAGTCTAAGACAGGGGGCTTCCGGGGCCAACGTCCTGACTTTC. This sequence encodes CASSLRQGASGANVLTF.